This T cell receptor (beta chain) is drawn from a study of shared clonotypes between healthy human individuals. As for the study in general: Sampling drew on donors who were a couple of women and a few men aged 18 to 49.

Study-wide results and limits: Donor scarcity curtailed the genetic and exposure-history diversity represented herein.

A remark on this clone: Its matching antigen is unknown.

J was trimmed by 6 bases and V by 5 bases; bases with no gene match: 13. Germline V gene lookup returns CDR1 MDHEN and CDR2 SYDVKM. This CDR3 spans 15 amino acids. An assay was performed, and its level was deep. Measured with immunoSEQ multiplex PCR; TCRdb has only the in-frame clones, and not every one. The sample shows about 480,000 clones, about 75% of them seen only once. Material for sequencing was PBMCs. The receptor comes from a woman aged 40-49 years in good health. Some clones in this sample may be carry-over from other donors' samples. The chain joins TRBV28 to TRBJ2-7, with 7 nucleotides matching TRBD1. CDR3 nucleotide sequence: TGTGCCAGCAGTGCTCCGGGACAGCTATTGTTCGAGCAGTACTTC. Protein: CASSAPGQLLFEQYF. Based on the CDR3 plus reference TRBV28 and TRBJ2-7, the full variable domain is DVKVTQSSRYLVKRTGEKVFLECVQDMDHENMFWYRQDPGLGLRLIYFSYDVKMKEKGDIPEGYSVSREKKERFSLILESASTNQTSMYLCASSAPGQLLFEQYFGPGTRLTVT.